Each of the 2 T cell receptor beta chains below was sequenced from the same sample in a study of T-cell reconstitution after alpha-beta-depleted transplantation in children. Preparation of the TCRbeta library used unique molecular identifiers. TCRdb analysed the PCR reads with MiXCR anew, one entry per CDR3 protein. The sample shows some 350,000 distinct CDR3 sequences, 15% to 20% of them seen only once. The specimen was PBMCs, mostly from graft donor cells, collected 360 days after TCRalphabeta/CD19-depleted stem cell transplant. These receptors were obtained from a male patient between 2 and 10 years old who had a stem cell transplant for acute lymphoblastic leukemia, so the T cells may come from the graft donor.

This clonotype has a handful of counts. The chain employs TRBV28 and TRBJ1-1; a weak D match, TRBD1 (5 bases). With 1 base removed from V and 10 bases from J, the gap between germline ends came to 13 bases. The germline gives CDR1 MDHEN, CDR2 SYDVKM. The CDR3 consists of 13 residues. The CDR3 region is CASSLSRAGRAFF. DNA of the CDR3: TGTGCCAGCAGTTTATCCAGGGCTGGGAGAGCTTTCTTT.

Ten or more counts support this clonotype. V gene TRBV7-8 combines with J gene TRBJ2-7; D gene ambiguous. Germline-derived CDR1 and CDR2 are SGHVS and FQNEAQ. Deletions cut 5 bases from V and 2 bases from J, with 10 bases between. The CDR3 sequence is 13 residues long. In nucleotides, the CDR3 is TGTGCCAGCAGCATGGACGGTCCCTACGAGCAGTACTTC. Translation gives CASSMDGPYEQYF. The full variable domain, its missing parts supplied by reference TRBV7-8 and TRBJ2-7, is GAGVSQSPRYKVAKRGQDVALRCDPISGHVSLFWYQQALGQGPEFLTYFQNEAQLDKSGLPSDRFFAERPEGSVSTLKIQRTQQEDSAVYLCASSMDGPYEQYFGPGTRLTVT.